One sample yielded the 27 T cell receptor beta chains listed below, sequenced in a study of cytomegalovirus exposure and HLA in healthy donors. Clones were read by immunoSEQ multiplex PCR, and TCRdb kept only the in-frame ones, dropping some. This table holds approximately 65,000 clones, roughly nine tenths found once. The sequencing input was PBMCs. Receptor source: a man aged 18 to 29 in good health and CMV-seronegative.

J is TRBJ1-4 and V is TRBV7-2, with a weak D call TRBD1 (6 bases). This CDR3 has 15 amino acids. V lost 4 bases and J lost 2, with 11 bases in between. Germline V gene sequence: CDR1 SGHTA, CDR2 FQGNSA. The CDR3, as DNA: TGTGCCAGCAGCTCCACAGGGAACACTAATGAAAAACTGTTTTTT. It specifies CASSSTGNTNEKLFF.

The chain employs TRBV7-9 and TRBJ1-3; D is uncertain. Germline CDR1 SEHNR, CDR2 FQNEAQ (reference sequence). V gave up 5 bases and J gave up 0 bases, with 8 bases separating them. The CDR3 is made up of 14 amino acids. In nucleotides, the CDR3 is TGTGCCAGCAGCCTCACTGACTCTGGAAACACCATATATTTT. Encoded protein: CASSLTDSGNTIYF.

The chain carries TRBV27 and TRBJ2-7; TRBD1 might be the D (5 bases). The length of the CDR3 is 14 residues. The V gene's germline CDR1 is MNHEY and CDR2 SMNVEV (reference sequence). V lost 1 base and J lost 0, with 7 bases in between. The CDR3 DNA sequence: TGTGCCAGCAGTTTATGGGGCAGCTCCTACGAGCAGTACTTC. Translated, it gives CASSLWGSSYEQYF.

The chain links TRBV7-9 to TRBJ2-1; D possibly corresponds to TRBD1 (6 bases). The CDR3 consists of 15 residues. Germline V gene sequence: CDR1 SEHNR, CDR2 FQNEAQ (reference sequence). Deletions cut 3 bases from V and 3 bases from J, with 12 bases between. As DNA, the CDR3 is TGTGCCAGCAGCTTCCGGGACACTCGCTACAATGAGCAGTTCTTC. Its protein product is CASSFRDTRYNEQFF.

This chain connects TRBV15 to TRBJ1-1, with D possibly being TRBD1 (5 bases). The V end was cut by 5 bases, the J end by 1 base, with 11 bases between. Germline V CDR1 and CDR2: LNHNV, YYDKDF (reference sequence). The length of the CDR3 is 14 residues. The chain's CDR3 is CATSYYTGNTEAFF. The CDR3 coding sequence is TGTGCCACCAGCTATTATACAGGGAACACTGAAGCTTTCTTT.

The chain links TRBV4-2 to TRBJ2-5, with 8 bases fitting TRBD1. Germline CDR1 LGHNA, CDR2 YNFKEQ. The CDR3 has 16 residues. J was trimmed by 3 bases and V by 0 bases; bases with no gene match: 6. In nucleotides, the CDR3 is TGTGCCAGCAGCCAAGATGCGGACAGGGTTGAAGAGACCCAGTACTTC. This codes for CASSQDADRVEETQYF.

V and J are TRBV4-1 and TRBJ2-3; the match to TRBD2 covers 7 bases. The ends lost 4 bases at V and 0 bases at J; junction bases unmatched: 7. The CDR3 loop spans 16 amino acids. Germline V gene data show CDR1 as MGHRA and CDR2 as YSYEKL. The CDR3 DNA sequence: TGCGCCAGCAGCCTCCGGGGGGAGCTGAGCACAGATACGCAGTATTTT. This sequence encodes CASSLRGELSTDTQYF.

The chain has TRBV7-2 and TRBJ2-7; 9 bases are shared with TRBD2. Germline lookup yields CDR1 SGHTA and CDR2 FQGNSA. The V gene end was trimmed by 5 bases and the J gene end by 0 bases; junction bases not matched to a gene: 11. This CDR3 is 17 amino acids long. DNA of the CDR3: TGTGCCAGCAGCCAAAGAATTAGCGGGAGCCCCTCCTACGAGCAGTACTTC. It is translated as CASSQRISGSPSYEQYF. The full variable domain, completed using reference TRBV7-2 and TRBJ2-7, is GAGVSQSPSNKVTEKGKDVELRCDPISGHTALYWYRQSLGQGLEFLIYFQGNSAPDKSGLPSDRFSAERTGGSVSTLTIQRTQQEDSAVYLCASSQRISGSPSYEQYFGPGTRLTVT.

The chain couples TRBV4-2 to TRBJ1-4; D possibly corresponds to TRBD1 (5 bases). From germline, CDR1 is LGHNA and CDR2 YNFKEQ. This CDR3 comprises 17 residues. The V end lost 1 base, the J end lost 2 bases, and 14 bases lay between the germline ends. The CDR3 is CASSQAGWEGTNEKLFF. For the CDR3, the DNA is TGTGCCAGCAGCCAAGCGGGTTGGGAGGGGACTAATGAAAAACTGTTTTTT.

The V call is TRBV27, the J call TRBJ2-1; D gene uncertain. The CDR3 loop spans 11 amino acids. From germline, CDR1 is MNHEY and CDR2 SMNVEV (reference sequence). V dropped 5 bases and J dropped 13 bases, with 12 bases sitting between them. CDR3 residues: CASSPDMYQFF. In nucleotides, the CDR3 is TGTGCCAGCAGTCCAGACATGTATCAGTTCTTC.

The chain is built from TRBV7-9 and TRBJ1-1; TRBD1 might be the D (5 bases). CDR3 length: 14 residues. Germline loops: CDR1 SEHNR, CDR2 FQNEAQ (reference sequence). With 6 bases removed from V and 2 bases from J, the gap between germline ends came to 13 bases. The CDR3 loop is CASSSRDTNTEAFF. In DNA form, the CDR3 reads TGTGCCAGCAGTTCCAGGGATACTAACACTGAAGCTTTCTTT.

The genes are TRBV6-6 and TRBJ2-7, with 9 positions matching TRBD1. Trimming at V came to 2 bases and at J to 2 bases, leaving 7 bases not matched to a gene. Per the germline V gene, CDR1 is MNHNY and CDR2 is SVGAGI (reference sequence). The CDR3 spans 16 residues. The CDR3 DNA reads as TGTGCCAGCAGTTACCGTCTACAGGGGGCCACCTACGAGCAGTACTTC. As protein: CASSYRLQGATYEQYF.

A single count supports this clone. V is TRBV19 and J is TRBJ1-3; the match to TRBD1 covers 8 bases. V shed 8 bases and J 0 bases; nucleotides not matched to a gene: 6. The germline gives CDR1 LNHDA, CDR2 SQIVND (reference sequence). This CDR3 has 15 residues. This CDR3 reads CASDDRGYSGNTIYF. The CDR3 DNA is TGTGCCAGTGACGACAGGGGCTACTCTGGAAACACCATATATTTT.

The chain carries TRBV7-9 and TRBJ2-2, with 13 nucleotides matching TRBD2. CDR1 and CDR2 from the germline V gene are SEHNR and FQNEAQ (reference sequence). The J segment lost 6 bases and the V segment lost 6 bases, leaving 7 bases of the junction unmatched. This CDR3 region has 16 residues. CDR3 amino acids: CASSFTGLAGPGELFF. The CDR3 DNA is TGTGCCAGCAGTTTCACGGGACTAGCGGGGCCCGGGGAGCTGTTTTTT.

Only one count was recorded for this clone. This chain links TRBV7-2 with TRBJ2-1; D not certain. The CDR3 has 13 amino acids. Germline V CDR1 and CDR2: SGHTA, FQGNSA. The germline V and J ends were trimmed by 1 base and 5 bases, with 6 bases remaining between them. This chain's CDR3 is CASSLGPNNEQFF. In nucleotides, the CDR3 is TGTGCCAGCAGCTTAGGCCCTAACAATGAGCAGTTCTTC.

The chain employs TRBV19 and TRBJ2-2; 9 bases are a match to TRBD2. This CDR3 comprises 16 residues. Unmatched junction bases numbered 11, after V lost 8 bases and J lost 4 bases. The germline V gene encodes CDR1 LNHDA and CDR2 SQIVND (reference sequence). The CDR3, as DNA: TGTGCCAGTCACGGCGGGAGGGCCGGGGGCACCGGGGAGCTGTTTTTT. Its translation is CASHGGRAGGTGELFF.

J is TRBJ2-4 and V is TRBV19, with D unclear. Trimming pared 6 bases from V and 7 bases from J, leaving 16 bases between. The CDR3 consists of 14 residues. Germline assignment: CDR1 LNHDA and CDR2 SQIVND (reference sequence). The CDR3 DNA follows: TGTGCCAGTAGAGACTTGGCCCTAAGGAACATTCAGTACTTC. Its protein is CASRDLALRNIQYF.

This chain joins TRBV29-1 and TRBJ1-1; 7 nucleotides match TRBD1. The junction had 3 bases not matched to a gene; V was cut back by 5 bases and J by 0 bases. In germline, CDR1 is SQVTM, CDR2 ANQGSEA. The CDR3 runs to 13 residues. Here the CDR3 reads CSVLGQVNTEAFF. CDR3 sequence (DNA): TGCAGCGTTCTCGGACAGGTGAACACTGAAGCTTTCTTT.

The V call is TRBV30, the J call TRBJ1-5, with unresolved D. The CDR3 is 13 amino acids. Germline-derived CDR1 and CDR2 are GTSNPN and SVGIG (reference sequence). V gave up 4 bases and J gave up 0 bases, with 7 bases separating them. CDR3 region: CAWNLDSNQPQHF. For the CDR3, the DNA is TGTGCCTGGAATTTAGATAGCAATCAGCCCCAGCATTTT.

V usage is TRBV5-6 and J usage is TRBJ1-1; the D gene is possibly TRBD1 (5 bases). Trimming took 0 bases from V and 2 from J, leaving 8 bases between them. The germline V gene has CDR1 SGHDT and CDR2 YYEEEE. The CDR3 totals 14 residues. Here the CDR3 DNA reads TGTGCCAGCAGCTTGGGACAGATCAACACTGAAGCTTTCTTT. It encodes CASSLGQINTEAFF.

This rearrangement joins TRBV6-1 to TRBJ1-1; D may be TRBD1 (6 bases). Germline values: CDR1 MNHNS, CDR2 SASEGT. This CDR3 comprises 13 residues. With 7 bases removed from V and 1 base from J, the gap between germline ends came to 10 bases. Written as DNA, the CDR3 is TGTGCCAGCAAGGGGGACACGAACACTGAAGCTTTCTTT. Its translation: CASKGDTNTEAFF.

This chain connects TRBV19 to TRBJ2-6; D remains unclear. Germline values: CDR1 LNHDA, CDR2 SQIVND (reference sequence). V was cut by 7 bases and J by 0 bases, with 10 bases left in between. The CDR3 is made up of 15 amino acids. This chain's CDR3 is CASNTATSGANVLTF. CDR3 coding DNA: TGTGCCAGTAACACAGCTACCTCTGGGGCCAACGTCCTGACTTTC.

The chain recombines TRBV28 with TRBJ1-2; the D gene is possibly TRBD1 (5 bases). The CDR3 consists of 13 residues. Trimming cost V 8 bases and J 2 bases, with 12 bases left between them. Per the germline V gene, CDR1 is MDHEN and CDR2 is SYDVKM. The CDR3 region has the DNA TGTGCCAGCTTCCGGGGGTTAAACTATGGCTACACCTTC. Its translation is CASFRGLNYGYTF.

This chain links TRBV25-1 with TRBJ2-1, with a possible D match to TRBD2 (5 bases). Deletions cut 2 bases from V and 0 bases from J, with 17 bases between. Per the germline V gene, CDR1 is MGHDK and CDR2 is SYGVNS. The CDR3 loop spans 18 amino acids. The chain's CDR3 is CASSELPVAGSSYNEQFF. The DNA of the CDR3 is TGTGCCAGCAGTGAACTCCCGGTGGCGGGTAGCTCCTACAATGAGCAGTTCTTC.

The chain couples TRBV28 to TRBJ1-2; 9 bases are a match to TRBD1. The junction had 3 bases not matched to a gene; V was cut back by 8 bases and J by 2 bases. The V gene's germline CDR1 is MDHEN and CDR2 SYDVKM. There are 13 residues in the CDR3. CDR3 sequence reads: CASGGQGNYGYTF. CDR3 nucleotides: TGTGCCAGCGGCGGACAGGGGAACTATGGCTACACCTTC.

Points on this clone: This CDR3 is also generated by other DNA sequences in the sample. The chain recombines TRBV5-8 with TRBJ2-3; 7 bases align to TRBD2. Germline V gene sequence: CDR1 SGHTS, CDR2 YDEGEE. The CDR3 loop spans 15 amino acids. The V and J ends lost 1 base and 2 bases, in that order; junction bases with no gene match: 4. The CDR3 DNA reads as TGTGCCAGCAGCTTGTTGGCGGGAGTCACAGATACGCAGTATTTT. This sequence encodes CASSLLAGVTDTQYF.

The chain combines TRBV7-2 with TRBJ1-5; TRBD1 aligns across 9 bases. With 5 bases clipped from V and 3 bases from J, the junction kept 5 bases outside the gene matches. In germline, CDR1 is SGHTA, CDR2 FQGNSA. The CDR3 is 15 amino acids. CDR3 sequence reads: CASSHRGRLNQPQHF. CDR3 bases: TGTGCCAGCAGCCACAGGGGGCGTCTCAATCAGCCCCAGCATTTT. The full variable domain, completed using reference TRBV7-2 and TRBJ1-5, is GAGVSQSPSNKVTEKGKDVELRCDPISGHTALYWYRQSLGQGLEFLIYFQGNSAPDKSGLPSDRFSAERTGGSVSTLTIQRTQQEDSAVYLCASSHRGRLNQPQHFGDGTRLSIL.